The subject of this entry is one T cell receptor (beta chain). This clonotype appeared many times. Its antigen is unknown. No much larger clone is present one base from it, and per-base qualities are unavailable. The data are from a study of regulatory T cells in long-lasting Graves disease listed by TCRdb under 2021. At the level of the whole study: Newly diagnosed Graves' disease patients had taken antithyroid drugs for less than 3 months. A total of some 35 samples underwent TCR sequencing, from about 13 patients with persistent Graves' disease and about 20 patients with newly diagnosed Graves' disease. The study was conducted in China and was registered as a clinical trial. Patients with persistent Graves' disease were compared with patients with newly diagnosed Graves' disease using TCR sequencing and RNA sequencing of peripheral blood. The study at large found these results: Sequencing and analysis were limited to the TCR beta chain. Compared with newly diagnosed patients, patients with persistent Graves' disease had lower TCR Shannon entropy and fewer highly expanded clones, which suggests clonal expansion. Patients with persistent disease shared more public clonotypes (about 2,700) than newly diagnosed patients did (approximately 970). The authors acknowledged the small sample size as a limitation that may reduce accuracy. Only peripheral blood was studied, because thyroid tissue, the primary lesion, was inaccessible.

To prepare the library, multiplex PCR was applied. TCRdb lists the instrument as Illumina HiSeq 4000. iRepertoire HTBI primers and Arm-PCR amplification of CDR3 regions were used to construct TCR beta libraries. Before sequencing, the PCR products underwent gel purification. For the original study's pipeline: Across samples, around 62 TRBV and 13 to 15 TRBJ segments were identified and used for gene usage analysis of CDR3 amino acid clonotypes. Filtered high-quality paired reads were merged into contigs using COPE and FqMerger. BLAST was used to align contigs to IMGT TRBV, TRBD and TRBJ reference genes, and CDR3 was defined according to IMGT. Any clonotype with a frequency above 0.1% was classified as a highly expanded clone. Shannon entropy served as the measure of repertoire diversity, while the Gini coefficient captured V-J evenness. A clonotype found in more than one individual was treated as public. TCRdb itself trimmed the public reads at Q25 with fastp, ran MiXCR and retained productive beta chains. CDR3 protein duplicates are merged, each entry listing the most common genes and DNA. TCRdb assigned the V and J calls; the authors' analysis was not used. In this sample the table shows about 460,000 distinct CDR3 sequences, about 14% of which occur a single time. The ten most abundant clones make up about a sixth of the sample.

The time point label corresponds to: newly diagnosed GD, antithyroid drugs for less than 3 months. RNA was extracted from PBMCs in TRIzol for both TCR sequencing and RNA sequencing. The diagnosis of Graves' disease was made according to American Thyroid Association guidelines. Patients were recruited from an endocrinology department in Xi'an, China. From each patient, approximately 9.9 milliliters of peripheral blood was collected into an EDTA anticoagulant tube. Ficoll Paque Plus density gradient separation was used to isolate PBMCs, and no further T cell sorting was performed. An Agilent 2100 Bioanalyzer and agarose gel were used to assess RNA quality, and a NanoDrop 2000 was used to measure RNA concentration. Separately, the same data were catalogued under a study of T cells in Graves' hyperthyroidism and ophthalmopathy. According to the second study: Stable Graves' hyperthyroidism was defined as no progression to ophthalmopathy during 18 months of follow-up. Hyperthyroidism patients were newly diagnosed, with disease duration under 2 months, and aged 18 to 65 years. The study excluded patients with uncontrolled infections, other autoimmune diseases, pregnancy or lactation. Diagnoses were established on the basis of clinical symptoms, serum thyroxine and TRAb, thyroid ultrasound, and orbital computed tomography. The first round of RT-PCR for the TCR CDR3 was performed with the HTBI primer set and the Qiagen OneStep RT-PCR kit. Most expanded thyroid clonotypes (frequency above 0.001) were also detected in blood, a finding suggesting that blood repertoires may reflect thyroid immune responses. A 13 V-J signature model separated ophthalmopathy from stable hyperthyroidism, with roughly 88% sensitivity and roughly 81% specificity in cross-validation and 80%/75% in testing. In validation, the model predicted progression to ophthalmopathy with over 65% sensitivity and over 72% specificity, a median of 6.5 months before onset. To identify TCR V-J signatures that set the groups apart, the researchers used a discovery cohort of about a hundred patients, made up of roughly 45 with Graves' ophthalmopathy and about 60 with stable Graves' hyperthyroidism. Prospective prediction of ophthalmopathy was tested in an independent validation cohort of under 20 hyperthyroidism patients and 15 to 17 patients who later progressed to ophthalmopathy. The roughly 91 discovery patients were randomly split 7:3 into training and test sets. In addition, the study compared T-cell repertoires in thyroid tissue and in blood from 6 or 7 Graves' hyperthyroidism patients. After blood sampling, hyperthyroidism patients were treated with methimazole at a starting dose of 30 mg daily, and ophthalmopathy patients were treated with high-dose intravenous methylprednisolone. Libraries were constructed in a second round of multiplex PCR, after which size selection and purification were carried out. Libraries were sequenced paired-end with 100 bp reads on an Illumina HiSeq2000. Raw data were processed with SOAPnuke, discarding reads with adapters, uncalled bases, mean Phred below 15, or no exact constant-primer or identifier match. COPE v1.2.5 was used to merge the high-quality paired reads, and each unique nucleotide sequence was defined as a clonotype. MiTCR v1.1 was used to align the clonotypes against IMGT TRBV, TRBD and TRBJ reference segments. The analysis included only V-J combinations with a frequency above 0.0001, which together covered 99% to 99.2% of the repertoires. A TCS score was defined as the ratio of F50 (clonal expansion) to E x V (chaos), with BLOSUM62-based TCRdist applied between CDR3 peptides within each V-J. Welch's t-statistics and random forest reduced roughly 540 V-J features to about 13, which were used in a naive Bayes classifier (R e1071). Sample size was not statistically predetermined, and blinding of investigators to group allocation was not performed. The paper describes TCR Vbeta CDR3 sequencing of 120 to 150 peripheral blood samples, made up of 40 to 45 ophthalmopathy patients, around 73 hyperthyroidism patients and some 17 progressor patients.

The TCR sequence derives from a woman aged 45-59 years with Graves disease. Donor details come from another sample of the same person, matched by shared clones. The sample here was peripheral blood mononuclear cells (PBMCs), taken at new diagnosis, from a patient treated with antithyroid drugs.

In nucleotide form, the sequence is TGTGCCAGCAGTTTTTCATACCTGAACACTGAAGCTTTCTTT. Its protein is CASSFSYLNTEAFF. The chain uses TRBV6-2 or TRBV6-3 and TRBJ1-1, with the D gene call left open. The CDR3 sequence holds 14 residues, the cysteine and phenylalanine included. Of the read, only the CDR3 DNA is kept; its 42 bases are in frame from base 1. In the germline V gene, CDR1 corresponds to MNHEY and CDR2 to SVGEGT. V gives up 4 bases and J gives up 0 bases, and the segment between their germline ends measures 9 bases.